This T cell receptor beta chain was sequenced in a study of T cell clones after liver transplantation. The V end lost 2 bases, the J end lost 2 bases, and 4 bases lay between the germline ends. Germline-derived CDR1 and CDR2 are SGHTA and FQGNSA. There are 13 residues in the CDR3. TCRdb keeps only in-frame clones here, not all; method: immunoSEQ multiplex PCR. This repertoire shows 65,000 to 85,000 clones, approximately 80% found once; its top ten account for 2.1%. This chain uses TRBV7-2 with TRBJ1-5; D call uncertain. The sequence derives from a human patient who received a liver transplant. Certain T cells may be donor cells from the graft. The material was CD4+ T cells from blood, obtained roughly 50 months after liver transplant. This CDR3 is CASSLPGNQPQHF. The CDR3 region has the DNA TGTGCCAGCAGCTTACCTGGCAATCAGCCCCAGCATTTT. Full variable domain (remainder filled in from reference TRBV7-2 and TRBJ1-5): GAGVSQSPSNKVTEKGKDVELRCDPISGHTALYWYRQSLGQGLEFLIYFQGNSAPDKSGLPSDRFSAERTGGSVSTLTIQRTQQEDSAVYLCASSLPGNQPQHFGDGTRLSIL.